The 23 T cell receptor beta chains given below trace back to one sample, sequenced in a study of beta chain features in type 1 diabetes. General study findings and limits: Shorter TCRB CDR3s, moderately but significantly so, were found in Type 1 diabetes patients in all four CD4+ subsets.

Expressed TCRB transcripts were sequenced because the entire RNA isolate underwent reverse transcription. This table comes from immunoSEQ multiplex PCR, and its TCRdb copy is limited to in-frame clones, with some not included. The sample has tens of thousands of clones; 42% are singletons. For these receptors, no antigen is known. Material: Tregs from blood. The receptors come from a man younger than 45 with type 1 diabetes.

V gene TRBV7-8 combines with J gene TRBJ1-2; 8 bases are a match to TRBD1. Trimming at V came to 4 bases and at J to 8 bases, leaving 12 bases not matched to a gene. The CDR3 is made up of 15 amino acids. CDR1 SGHVS and CDR2 FQNEAQ come from the germline V gene. For the CDR3, the DNA is TGTGCCAGCAGCTCCGACCGGGGGACAGGTCGCGGCTACACCTTC. Translated: CASSSDRGTGRGYTF.

V gene TRBV6-1 combines with J gene TRBJ2-7, with 11 bases fitting TRBD1. The CDR3 length is 14 residues. Trimming at V came to 7 bases and at J to 3 bases, leaving 5 bases not matched to a gene. The germline CDR1 and CDR2 sequences are MNHNS and SASEGT. This CDR3 reads CASTEGTGGYEQYF. CDR3 sequence (DNA): TGTGCCAGCACCGAAGGGACAGGGGGCTACGAGCAGTACTTC.

This clone has only a few counts. J is TRBJ1-2 and V is TRBV9; a possible D gene is TRBD1 (5 bases). The CDR3 is 16 amino acids. Per germline, CDR1 SGDLS and CDR2 YYNGEE. The V and J ends lost 3 bases and 2 bases respectively, with 17 bases between them. The CDR3, as DNA: TGTGCCAGCAGCGCCGACCAGGGATTATCGAACTATGGCTACACCTTC. Encoded protein: CASSADQGLSNYGYTF.

V and J are TRBV5-1 and TRBJ2-7; TRBD1 aligns across 10 bases. Trimming took 6 bases from V and 5 from J; bases not matched to a gene: 8. The germline V gene has CDR1 SGHRS and CDR2 YFSETQ. The CDR3 runs 14 residues. In nucleotides, the CDR3 is TGCGCCAGCACTGGACAGGGGGTAGGCGACGAGCAGTACTTC. It yields the protein CASTGQGVGDEQYF.

This clone was counted between two and nine times. V is TRBV18 and J is TRBJ2-7; 8 bases match TRBD2. The V and J ends lost 2 bases and 3 bases, in that order; junction bases with no gene match: 3. CDR3 length equals 14 residues. Germline CDR1 is KGHSH and CDR2 is LQKENI. The CDR3 sequence: CASSPGGGIYEQYF. CDR3 DNA sequence: TGTGCCAGCTCACCAGGCGGGGGGATCTACGAGCAGTACTTC.

The chain is built from TRBV11-2 and TRBJ2-5; 12 positions agree with TRBD2. The CDR3 has 17 amino acids. J was trimmed by 9 bases and V by 5 bases; bases with no gene match: 16. CDR1 SGHAT and CDR2 FQNNGV come from the germline V gene. The CDR3 loop is CASSQGVTSGRSSAQYF. CDR3 DNA: TGTGCCAGCAGCCAAGGAGTGACTAGCGGGAGATCTTCGGCCCAGTACTTC.

This clone was seen more than once but under ten times. CDR3 in amino acids: CASRSVGGGRAEQFF. The CDR3 DNA sequence: TGTGCCAGCAGATCCGTTGGGGGGGGAAGGGCTGAGCAGTTCTTC. The V call is TRBV5-6, the J call TRBJ2-1; 7 nucleotides match TRBD2. Germline V gene data show CDR1 as SGHDT and CDR2 as YYEEEE. The CDR3 is 15 residues long. The V and J ends lost 5 bases and 9 bases, in that order; junction bases with no gene match: 14. Using reference TRBV5-6 and TRBJ2-1 for the parts outside the CDR3, the full variable domain is DAGVTQSPTHLIKTRGQQVTLRCSPKSGHDTVSWYQQALGQGPQFIFQYYEEEERQRGNFPDRFSGHQFPNYSSELNVNALLLGDSALYLCASRSVGGGRAEQFFGPGTRLTVL.

This clone has a handful of counts. The chain is built from TRBV7-9 and TRBJ2-6, with D possibly matching TRBD1 (6 bases). CDR1 is SEHNR and CDR2 is FQNEAQ in the germline V gene (reference sequence). The CDR3 covers 17 residues. Trimming left V 8 bases short and J 2 bases short, with 19 bases between. The DNA for the CDR3 is TGTGCCAGCCCAGAAACAGGGTCCCAAACTGGGGCCAACGTCCTGACTTTC. Its protein product is CASPETGSQTGANVLTF.

This clone has more than one count but fewer than ten. The chain links TRBV28 to TRBJ2-7; tentatively, D is TRBD1 (5 bases). The germline gives CDR1 MDHEN, CDR2 SYDVKM. Trimming removed 8 bases at V and 4 bases at J, with 18 bases between. The CDR3 runs 14 residues. Here the CDR3 DNA reads TGTGCCAGCTTAGGCAACAGGAGACAATACGAGCAGTACTTC. Translated, it gives CASLGNRRQYEQYF.

The V gene is TRBV28, the J gene TRBJ2-2, with 8 bases that match TRBD2. CDR1 MDHEN and CDR2 SYDVKM come from the germline V gene. Unmatched junction bases numbered 9, after V lost 1 base and J lost 5 bases. The CDR3 loop spans 17 amino acids. The CDR3 nucleotides read TGTGCCAGCAGTTTATTACTAGCGGCTGTTAGGACCGGGGAGCTGTTTTTT. This gives the protein CASSLLLAAVRTGELFF.

The rearrangement uses TRBV5-6 and TRBJ2-1; 14 bases are shared with TRBD2. Germline values: CDR1 SGHDT, CDR2 YYEEEE. The CDR3 covers 15 residues. The trim removed 6 bases at V and 10 bases at J, leaving 9 bases unmatched. The CDR3 is CASISPGLAGVEQFF. The CDR3 DNA sequence: TGTGCCAGCATCTCGCCGGGACTAGCGGGGGTGGAGCAGTTCTTC.

A few counts support this clone. This sequence joins TRBV6-1 and TRBJ2-3, with 8 positions matching TRBD1. The CDR3 is 16 residues long. J gave up 4 bases and V 2 bases, and 8 bases lay outside the gene matches. Germline V gives CDR1 MNHNS, CDR2 SASEGT. CDR3 region: CASSESAGGSADTQYF. As DNA, the CDR3 is TGTGCCAGCAGTGAATCAGCAGGGGGCAGCGCAGATACGCAGTATTTT.

The chain links TRBV6-6 to TRBJ1-4, with 7 bases fitting TRBD1. CDR1 and CDR2 (germline): MNHNY, SVGAGI (reference sequence). The J segment lost 10 bases and the V segment lost 0 bases, leaving 11 bases of the junction unmatched. CDR3 size: 16 residues. Here the CDR3 DNA reads TGTGCCAGCAGTTACTCCGGGACAGACCTTAAGGGAAAACTGTTTTTT. Translating gives CASSYSGTDLKGKLFF.

The CDR3 region is CASGLAGVVSYNEQFF. Written as DNA, the CDR3 is TGTGCCAGCGGACTAGCGGGAGTCGTTTCCTACAATGAGCAGTTCTTC. This chain uses TRBV6-6 with TRBJ2-1; 13 bases fit TRBD2. There are 16 residues in the CDR3. Germline values: CDR1 MNHNY, CDR2 SVGAGI (reference sequence). The junction had 5 bases not matched to a gene; V was cut back by 8 bases and J by 1 base.

V and J are TRBV29-1 and TRBJ1-5, with D possibly matching TRBD1 (5 bases). CDR1 is SQVTM and CDR2 is ANQGSEA in the germline V gene. This CDR3 spans 12 amino acids. The germline V and J ends were trimmed by 6 bases and 5 bases, with 11 bases remaining between them. In DNA form, the CDR3 reads TGCAGCGTCTCCACGGGGGATCAGCCCCAGCATTTT. Translating gives CSVSTGDQPQHF.

This clone was seen just once. The DNA of the CDR3 is TGTGCCAGCAGCTCCCTCTACGAGCAGTACTTC. Protein: CASSSLYEQYF. The rearrangement joins TRBV11-2 to TRBJ2-7; D gene ambiguous. V was shortened by 4 bases and J by 3 bases, with 4 bases between the two germline ends. Germline V gives CDR1 SGHAT, CDR2 FQNNGV. The CDR3 contains 11 residues. Drawing the rest from reference TRBV11-2 and TRBJ2-7, the complete variable domain is EAGVAQSPRYKIIEKRQSVAFWCNPISGHATLYWYQQILGQGPKLLIQFQNNGVVDDSQLPKDRFSAERLKGVDSTLKIQPAKLEDSAVYLCASSSLYEQYFGPGTRLTVT.

The chain uses TRBV19 and TRBJ1-4, with TRBD1 as a possible D gene (5 bases). The CDR3 spans 16 residues. Germline CDR1 is LNHDA and CDR2 is SQIVND (reference sequence). Trimming took 5 bases from V and 0 from J, leaving 13 bases between them. This CDR3 reads CASSSGLTTTNEKLFF. DNA for the CDR3: TGTGCCAGTAGTTCGGGACTGACCACAACTAATGAAAAACTGTTTTTT.

Written as DNA, the CDR3 is TGTGCCAGCAGCCCCCTCGCGGGAGCCTACAATGAGCAGTTCTTC. Translated: CASSPLAGAYNEQFF. This chain uses TRBV5-8 with TRBJ2-1, with TRBD2 identical over 7 bases. Germline V gene data show CDR1 as SGHTS and CDR2 as YDEGEE. V lost 4 bases and J lost 2; bases outside the gene matches: 6. The CDR3 sequence is 15 residues long. The full variable domain, in which reference TRBV5-8 and TRBJ2-1 provide the parts outside the CDR3, is EAGVTQSPTHLIKTRGQQATLRCSPISGHTSVYWYQQALGLGLQFLLWYDEGEERNRGNFPPRFSGRQFPNYSSELNVNALELEDSALYLCASSPLAGAYNEQFFGPGTRLTVL.

This clone appeared once. The J gene is TRBJ1-1, the V gene TRBV2; possible D gene TRBD1, 6 bases. Trimming cost V 7 bases and J 5 bases, with 17 bases left between them. Per germline, CDR1 SNHLY and CDR2 FYNNEI. The CDR3 spans 14 residues. The CDR3 DNA reads TGTGCCAGCATGACGAGGGGCCAGGGGACTGAAGCTTTCTTT. Translation: CASMTRGQGTEAFF.

The chain links TRBV6-5 to TRBJ2-5, with 14 bases identical to TRBD2. Trimming took 6 bases from V and 11 from J; bases not matched to a gene: 8. Germline V CDR1 and CDR2: MNHEY, SVGAGI. The CDR3 extends over 14 amino acids. This CDR3 is CASRMGLAGEEQYF. The CDR3 DNA is TGTGCCAGCAGAATGGGACTAGCGGGAGAGGAGCAGTACTTC.

The rearrangement uses TRBV5-4 and TRBJ1-1, with 9 bases that match TRBD1. This CDR3 has 15 amino acids. V lost 2 bases and J lost 5; bases outside the gene matches: 7. Germline V gives CDR1 SGHNT, CDR2 YYREEE (reference sequence). CDR3 nucleotide sequence: TGTGCCAGCAGCTTCTCCGGGACAGGGAGAACTGAAGCTTTCTTT. Protein sequence: CASSFSGTGRTEAFF.

The chain combines TRBV16 with TRBJ2-2; D gene uncertain. The CDR3 is 16 amino acids. V lost 2 bases to trimming and J lost 2 bases, with 12 bases between them. Per the germline V gene, CDR1 is KGHSY and CDR2 is FQNENV. The DNA for the CDR3 is TGTGCCAGCAGCCAACGCCTAGTTGGTAACACCGGGGAGCTGTTTTTT. Translating it yields CASSQRLVGNTGELFF.

The V and J genes are TRBV27 and TRBJ1-5; D might be TRBD1 (5 bases). This CDR3 comprises 13 residues. Germline CDR1 reads MNHEY; CDR2 reads SMNVEV (reference sequence). Trimming left V 2 bases short and J 10 bases short, with 12 bases between. The CDR3 DNA reads as TGTGCCAGCAGTTTAGGGGGGTCCCTACCCCAGCATTTT. Protein product: CASSLGGSLPQHF.